Given below is one T cell receptor (beta chain) in context. What it binds is not known. TCRdb keeps only in-frame clones here, not all; method: immunoSEQ multiplex PCR. The table includes more than 80,000 clones, about four fifths detected once. This entry belongs to a study of lymphopenia after photon versus proton radiotherapy. There are 14 residues in the CDR3. V lost 2 bases, J lost 0 bases, and 7 bases lay in between. CDR1 and CDR2 from the germline V gene are SGHRS and YFSETQ. Study-wide results and caveats: Post-nadir TCR diversity decline inversely tracked overall survival among those who died. After lymphocyte nadir, photon-treated repertoires showed oligoclonal expansion, especially CD8+ Temra. Under photons, naive T cells and diversity fell while effector/memory populations rose.

The sample consisted of peripheral blood, taken from a patient treated with proton-based radiotherapy. The chain couples TRBV5-1 to TRBJ2-3; D tentatively fits TRBD1 or TRBD2 (6 bases each). The clonotype was recovered from a man in his sixties with pancreatic cancer. The DNA for the CDR3 is TGCGCCAGCAGCTTAGGGGGGAGCACAGATACGCAGTATTTT. It yields the protein CASSLGGSTDTQYF.